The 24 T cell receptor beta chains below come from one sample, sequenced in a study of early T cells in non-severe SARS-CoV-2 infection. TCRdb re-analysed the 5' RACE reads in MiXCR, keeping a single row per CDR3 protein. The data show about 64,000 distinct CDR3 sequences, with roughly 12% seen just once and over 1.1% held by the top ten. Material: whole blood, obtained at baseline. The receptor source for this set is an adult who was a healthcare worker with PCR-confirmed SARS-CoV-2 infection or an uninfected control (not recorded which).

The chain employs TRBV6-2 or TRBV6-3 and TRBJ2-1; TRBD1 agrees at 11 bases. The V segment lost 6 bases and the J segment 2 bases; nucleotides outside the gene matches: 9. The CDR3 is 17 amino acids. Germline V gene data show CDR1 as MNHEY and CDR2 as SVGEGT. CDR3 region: CASRKYRDRGAYNEQFF. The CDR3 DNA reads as TGTGCCAGCAGAAAATACCGGGACAGGGGGGCCTACAATGAGCAGTTCTTC.

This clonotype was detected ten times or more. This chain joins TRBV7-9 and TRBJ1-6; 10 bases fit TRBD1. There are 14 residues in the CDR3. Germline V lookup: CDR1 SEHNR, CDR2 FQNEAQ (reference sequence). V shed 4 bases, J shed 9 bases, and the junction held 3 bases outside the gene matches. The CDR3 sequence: CASSSGQGSSPLHF. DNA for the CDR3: TGTGCCAGCAGCTCGGGACAGGGGAGTTCACCCCTCCACTTT.

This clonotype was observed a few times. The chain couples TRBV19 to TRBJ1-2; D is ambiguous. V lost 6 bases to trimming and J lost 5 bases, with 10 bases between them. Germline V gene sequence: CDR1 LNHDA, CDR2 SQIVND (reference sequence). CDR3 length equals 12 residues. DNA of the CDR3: TGTGCCAGTAGCGGAGTATTATATGGCTACACCTTC. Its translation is CASSGVLYGYTF.

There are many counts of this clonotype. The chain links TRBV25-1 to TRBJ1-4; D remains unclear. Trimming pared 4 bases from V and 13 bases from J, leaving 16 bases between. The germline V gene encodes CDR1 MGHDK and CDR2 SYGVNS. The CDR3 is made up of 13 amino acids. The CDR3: CASSALLDATLFF. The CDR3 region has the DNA TGTGCCAGCAGTGCTCTACTGGACGCCACACTGTTTTTT.

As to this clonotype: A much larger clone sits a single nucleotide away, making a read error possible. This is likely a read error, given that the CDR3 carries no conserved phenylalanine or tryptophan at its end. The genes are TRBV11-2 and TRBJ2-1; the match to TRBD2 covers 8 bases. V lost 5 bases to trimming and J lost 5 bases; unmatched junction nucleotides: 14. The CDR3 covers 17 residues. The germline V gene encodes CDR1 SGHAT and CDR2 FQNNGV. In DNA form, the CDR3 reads TGTGCCAGCAGCGCTCCTTGGACTAGCCCAATGAACAATGAGCAGTTCCTC. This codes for CASSAPWTSPMNNEQFL.

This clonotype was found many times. Here the CDR3 reads CASSGALPNQPQHF. The CDR3 nucleotides are TGTGCCAGCAGTGGGGCCCTTCCGAATCAGCCCCAGCATTTT. The chain employs TRBV12-3 or TRBV12-4 and TRBJ1-5; D is possibly TRBD1 (5 bases). The CDR3 runs to 14 residues. With 5 bases removed from V and 4 bases from J, the gap between germline ends came to 12 bases.

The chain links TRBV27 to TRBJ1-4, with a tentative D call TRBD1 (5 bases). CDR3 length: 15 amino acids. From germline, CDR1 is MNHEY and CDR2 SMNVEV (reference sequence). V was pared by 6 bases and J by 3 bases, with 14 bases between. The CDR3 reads CASSLRRAANEKLFF. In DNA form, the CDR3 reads TGTGCCAGCAGCCTTCGCAGGGCGGCTAATGAAAAACTGTTTTTT.

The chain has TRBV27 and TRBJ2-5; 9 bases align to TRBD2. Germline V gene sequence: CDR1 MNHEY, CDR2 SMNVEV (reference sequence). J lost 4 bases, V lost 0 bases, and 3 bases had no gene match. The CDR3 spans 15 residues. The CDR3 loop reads CASSLSAGGSETQYF. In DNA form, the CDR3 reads TGTGCCAGCAGTTTATCGGCGGGGGGGTCAGAGACCCAGTACTTC.

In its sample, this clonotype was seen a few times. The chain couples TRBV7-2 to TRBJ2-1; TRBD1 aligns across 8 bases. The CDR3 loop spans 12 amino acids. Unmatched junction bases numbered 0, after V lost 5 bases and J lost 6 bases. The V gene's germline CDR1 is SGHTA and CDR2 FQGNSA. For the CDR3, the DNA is TGTGCCAGCAGCACAGGGGGCAATGAGCAGTTCTTC. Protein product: CASSTGGNEQFF.

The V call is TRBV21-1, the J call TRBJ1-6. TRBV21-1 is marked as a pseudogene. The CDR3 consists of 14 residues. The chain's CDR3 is CASSETVSGSPLHF. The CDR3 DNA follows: TGTGCCAGCAGCGAAACCGTCTCGGGTTCACCCCTCCACTTT.

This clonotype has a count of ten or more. The CDR3 coding sequence is TGTGCCAGCAGCCATGCCAGCAGTCAGAACACTGAAGCTTTCTTT. This translates into CASSHASSQNTEAFF. The chain carries TRBV3-1 and TRBJ1-1; unclear D gene. Between the trimmed V and J ends, which lost 3 bases and 1 base, there was a span of 12 bases. Germline V gene lookup returns CDR1 LGHDT and CDR2 YNNKEL (reference sequence). The CDR3 spans 15 residues.

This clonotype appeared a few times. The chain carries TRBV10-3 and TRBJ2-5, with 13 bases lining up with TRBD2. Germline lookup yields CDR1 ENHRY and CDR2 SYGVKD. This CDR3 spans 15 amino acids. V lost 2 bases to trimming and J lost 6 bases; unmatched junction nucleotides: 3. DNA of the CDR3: TGTGCCATCAGTGAGAGGACTAGCGGGAGAAAGACCCAGTACTTC. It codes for CAISERTSGRKTQYF.

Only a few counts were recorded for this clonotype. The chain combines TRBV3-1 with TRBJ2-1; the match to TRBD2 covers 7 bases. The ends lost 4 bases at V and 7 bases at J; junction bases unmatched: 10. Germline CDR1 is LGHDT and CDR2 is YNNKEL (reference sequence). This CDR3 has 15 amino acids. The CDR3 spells CASSPSSGLPNEQFF. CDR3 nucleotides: TGTGCCAGCAGCCCCTCTAGCGGTCTTCCGAATGAGCAGTTCTTC.

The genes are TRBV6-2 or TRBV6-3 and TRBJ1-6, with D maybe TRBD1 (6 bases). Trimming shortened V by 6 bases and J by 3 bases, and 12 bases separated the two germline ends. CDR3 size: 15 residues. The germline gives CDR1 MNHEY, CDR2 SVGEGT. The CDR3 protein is CASSGRQDYNSPLHF. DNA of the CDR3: TGTGCCAGCAGCGGCCGACAGGACTATAATTCACCCCTCCACTTT.

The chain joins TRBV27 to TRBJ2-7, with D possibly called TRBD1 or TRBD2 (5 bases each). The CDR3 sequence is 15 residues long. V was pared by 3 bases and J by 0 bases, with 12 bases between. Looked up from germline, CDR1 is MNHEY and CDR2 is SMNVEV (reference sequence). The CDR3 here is CASSLSGALSYEQYF. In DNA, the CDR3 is TGTGCCAGCAGTTTGTCCGGGGCCCTCTCCTACGAGCAGTACTTC.

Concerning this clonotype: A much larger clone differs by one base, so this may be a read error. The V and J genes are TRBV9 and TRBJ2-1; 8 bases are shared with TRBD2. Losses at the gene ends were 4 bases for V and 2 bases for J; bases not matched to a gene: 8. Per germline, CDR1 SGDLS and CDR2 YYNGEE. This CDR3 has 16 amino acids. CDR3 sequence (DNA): TGTGCCAGCAGCATCGAAACTAGCGGTGCCTACAATGAGCAGTTCTTC. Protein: CASSIETSGAYNEQFF.

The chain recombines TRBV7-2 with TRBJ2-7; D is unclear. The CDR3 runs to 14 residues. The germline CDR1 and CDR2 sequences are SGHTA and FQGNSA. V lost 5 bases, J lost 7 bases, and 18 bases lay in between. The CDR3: CASSPELERNEQYF. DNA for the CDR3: TGTGCCAGCAGCCCAGAGCTAGAGAGAAATGAGCAGTACTTC. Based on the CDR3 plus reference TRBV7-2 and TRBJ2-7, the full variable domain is GAGVSQSPSNKVTEKGKDVELRCDPISGHTALYWYRQSLGQGLEFLIYFQGNSAPDKSGLPSDRFSAERTGGSVSTLTIQRTQQEDSAVYLCASSPELERNEQYFGPGTRLTVT.

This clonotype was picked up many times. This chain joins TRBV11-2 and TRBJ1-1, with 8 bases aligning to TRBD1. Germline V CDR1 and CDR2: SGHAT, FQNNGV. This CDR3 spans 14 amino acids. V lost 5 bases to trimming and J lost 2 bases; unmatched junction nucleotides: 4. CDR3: CASSPGQGNTEAFF. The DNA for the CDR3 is TGTGCCAGCAGCCCCGGACAGGGCAACACTGAAGCTTTCTTT. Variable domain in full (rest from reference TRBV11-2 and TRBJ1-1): EAGVAQSPRYKIIEKRQSVAFWCNPISGHATLYWYQQILGQGPKLLIQFQNNGVVDDSQLPKDRFSAERLKGVDSTLKIQPAKLEDSAVYLCASSPGQGNTEAFFGQGTRLTVV.

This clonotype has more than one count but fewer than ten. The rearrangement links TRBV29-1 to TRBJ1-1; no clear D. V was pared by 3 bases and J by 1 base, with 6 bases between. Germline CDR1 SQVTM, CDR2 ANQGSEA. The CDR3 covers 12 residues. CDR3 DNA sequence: TGCAGCGTTGACCTAGCGAACACTGAAGCTTTCTTT. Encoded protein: CSVDLANTEAFF.

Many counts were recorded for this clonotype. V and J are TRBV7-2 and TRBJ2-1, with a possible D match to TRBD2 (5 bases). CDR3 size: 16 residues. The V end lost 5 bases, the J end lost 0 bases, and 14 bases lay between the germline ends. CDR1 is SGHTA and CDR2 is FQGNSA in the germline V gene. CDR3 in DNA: TGTGCCAGCAGCCCTTTCCCGCGGGCCTCCTACAATGAGCAGTTCTTC. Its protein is CASSPFPRASYNEQFF.

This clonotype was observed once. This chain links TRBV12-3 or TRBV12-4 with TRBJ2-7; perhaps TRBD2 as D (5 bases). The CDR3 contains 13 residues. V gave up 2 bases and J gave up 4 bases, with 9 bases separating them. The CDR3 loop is CASSLKRGYEQYF. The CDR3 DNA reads TGTGCCAGCAGTTTAAAGCGAGGGTACGAGCAGTACTTC.

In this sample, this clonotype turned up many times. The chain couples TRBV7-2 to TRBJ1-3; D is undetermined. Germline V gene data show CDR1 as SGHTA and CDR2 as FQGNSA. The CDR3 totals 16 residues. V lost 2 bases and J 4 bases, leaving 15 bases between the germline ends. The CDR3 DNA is TGTGCCAGCAGCTTAAATTTAAAAACGGCAGGAAACACCATATATTTT. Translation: CASSLNLKTAGNTIYF.

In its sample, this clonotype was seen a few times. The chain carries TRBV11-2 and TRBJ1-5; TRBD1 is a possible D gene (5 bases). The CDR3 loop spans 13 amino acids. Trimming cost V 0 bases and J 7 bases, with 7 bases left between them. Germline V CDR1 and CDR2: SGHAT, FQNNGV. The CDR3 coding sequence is TGTGCCAGCAGCTTAGACAGGGAACAGCCCCAGCATTTT. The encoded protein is CASSLDREQPQHF.

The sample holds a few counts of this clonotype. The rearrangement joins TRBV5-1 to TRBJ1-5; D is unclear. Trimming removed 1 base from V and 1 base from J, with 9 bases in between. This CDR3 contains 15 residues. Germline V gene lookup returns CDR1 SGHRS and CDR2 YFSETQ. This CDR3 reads CASSLSDSSNQPQHF. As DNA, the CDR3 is TGCGCCAGCAGCTTGTCAGATTCCAGCAATCAGCCCCAGCATTTT.